The present T cell receptor (beta chain) was sequenced within a study of blood T cell repertoires in COVID-19. The data were produced by immunoSEQ multiplex PCR, yet TCRdb's version contains in-frame clones alone and is incomplete. This sample has roughly 190,000 clones, with 88% found just once. Germline assignment: CDR1 MDHEN and CDR2 SYDVKM. The CDR3 extends over 12 amino acids. This clone was observed a few times. One end of the junction fails to match germline, which may point to a read error. Source material: peripheral blood. The rearrangement links TRBV28 to TRBJ2-7; 7 bases map to TRBD1. This sequence originates from a human donor in a cohort sampled during active COVID-19. The CDR3 DNA reads as TGTGCCAGCAGTCTTGACAGGGCTACCTTGCACTTC. Translated, it gives CASSLDRATLHF.